This T cell receptor (beta chain) was retrieved from a study of blood T cell repertoires in COVID-19. The overall study: Acute-phase and convalescent COVID-19 samples originated in the United States, Italy and Spain. Sources were T cells, B-cell-depleted T cells, or PBMCs; the material itself was cDNA or gDNA.

Study processing details: Quantification of nucleated cells was approximated via reference gene primer amplification. Profiled with immunoSEQ multiplex PCR; TCRdb holds only in-frame clones, not every one. D and trimming come from the DNA, and the V and J calls and clone size come from that table. The sample contains 250,000 to 350,000 clones, 80% to 90% of which appear only once. The germline V gene encodes CDR1 SQVTM and CDR2 ANQGSEA. CDR3 length: 10 amino acids. V lost 3 bases to trimming and J lost 8 bases, with 7 bases between them. Of note for this clone: Within the sample, other DNA sequences also encode this same CDR3.

Sequences were obtained from peripheral blood. This sequence originates from a man aged 18 to 29 who had recovered from COVID-19. V is TRBV29-1 and J is TRBJ1-2; unclear D gene. Here the CDR3 DNA reads TGCAGCGTTGACGGCGGCGGCTACACCTTC. Translation: CSVDGGGYTF.